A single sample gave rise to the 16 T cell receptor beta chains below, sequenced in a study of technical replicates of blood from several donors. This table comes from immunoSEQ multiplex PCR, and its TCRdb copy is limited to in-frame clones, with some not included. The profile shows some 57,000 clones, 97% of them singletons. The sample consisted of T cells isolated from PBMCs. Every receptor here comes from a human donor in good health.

This chain's CDR3 is CASSVLRTSGDFYEQYF. The CDR3 DNA follows: TGTGCCAGCAGCGTACTCCGGACTAGCGGGGACTTCTACGAGCAGTACTTC. The V and J genes are TRBV5-8 and TRBJ2-7; TRBD2 matches at 12 bases. The CDR3 length is 17 residues. Per germline, CDR1 SGHTS and CDR2 YDEGEE. The V gene end was trimmed by 4 bases and the J gene end by 3 bases; junction bases not matched to a gene: 11.

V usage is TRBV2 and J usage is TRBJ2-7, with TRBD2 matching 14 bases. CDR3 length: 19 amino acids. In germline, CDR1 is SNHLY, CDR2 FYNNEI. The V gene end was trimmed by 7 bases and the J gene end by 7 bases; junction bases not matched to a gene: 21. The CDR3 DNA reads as TGTGCCAGCATCATAGCCGGGACTAGCGGGAGAAAGGCGCTGGGGGAGCAGTACTTC. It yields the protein CASIIAGTSGRKALGEQYF.

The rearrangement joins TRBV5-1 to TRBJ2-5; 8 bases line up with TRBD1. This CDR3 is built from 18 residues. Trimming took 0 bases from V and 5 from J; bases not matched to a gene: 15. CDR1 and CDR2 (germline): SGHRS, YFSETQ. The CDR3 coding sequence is TGCGCCAGCAGCTTGGCAGACGAGGGACAGGCCTACCGGGAGACCCAGTACTTC. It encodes CASSLADEGQAYRETQYF.

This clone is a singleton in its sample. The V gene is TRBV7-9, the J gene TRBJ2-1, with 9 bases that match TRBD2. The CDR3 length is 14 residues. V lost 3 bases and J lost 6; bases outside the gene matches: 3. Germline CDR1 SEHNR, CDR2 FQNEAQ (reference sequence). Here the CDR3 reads CASSLTSGSNEQFF. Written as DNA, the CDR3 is TGTGCCAGCAGCTTGACTAGCGGTTCCAATGAGCAGTTCTTC.

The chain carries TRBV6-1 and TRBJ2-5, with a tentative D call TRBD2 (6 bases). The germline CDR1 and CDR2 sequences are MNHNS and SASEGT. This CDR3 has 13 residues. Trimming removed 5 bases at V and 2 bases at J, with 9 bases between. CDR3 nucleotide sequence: TGTGCCAGCAGTTGGACTATTCAAGAGACCCAGTACTTC. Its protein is CASSWTIQETQYF.

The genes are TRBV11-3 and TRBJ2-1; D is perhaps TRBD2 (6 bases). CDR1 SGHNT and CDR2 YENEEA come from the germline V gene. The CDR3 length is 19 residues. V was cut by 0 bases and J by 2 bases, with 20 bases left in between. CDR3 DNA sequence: TGTGCCAGCAGCTTAGAGCCCCCCGCCGGCGGGAAAACCTACAATGAGCAGTTCTTC. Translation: CASSLEPPAGGKTYNEQFF.

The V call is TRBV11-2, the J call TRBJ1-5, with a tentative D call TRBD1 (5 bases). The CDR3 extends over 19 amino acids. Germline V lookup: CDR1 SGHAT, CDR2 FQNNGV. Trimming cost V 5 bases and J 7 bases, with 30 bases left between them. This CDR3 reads CASSHASGKIDRGGQPQHF. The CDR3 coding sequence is TGTGCCAGCAGCCACGCGTCGGGCAAGATCGATCGGGGGGGGCAGCCCCAGCATTTT.

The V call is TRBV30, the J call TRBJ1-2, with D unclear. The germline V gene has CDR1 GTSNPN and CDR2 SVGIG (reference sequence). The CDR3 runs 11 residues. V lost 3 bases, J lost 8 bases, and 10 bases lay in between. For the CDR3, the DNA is TGTGCCTGGAGCTCCGGTTGGGGCTACACCTTC. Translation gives CAWSSGWGYTF.

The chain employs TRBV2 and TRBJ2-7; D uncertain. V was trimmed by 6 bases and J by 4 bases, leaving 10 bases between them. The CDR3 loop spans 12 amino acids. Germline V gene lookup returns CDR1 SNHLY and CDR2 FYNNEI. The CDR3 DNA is TGTGCCAGCAGCACGGTGAGGTACGAGCAGTACTTC. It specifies CASSTVRYEQYF.

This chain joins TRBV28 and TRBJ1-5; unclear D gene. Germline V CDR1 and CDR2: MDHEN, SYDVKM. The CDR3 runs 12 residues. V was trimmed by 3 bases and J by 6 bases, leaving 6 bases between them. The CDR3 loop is CASSFLRQPQHF. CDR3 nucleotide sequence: TGTGCCAGCAGTTTCCTTCGTCAGCCCCAGCATTTT.

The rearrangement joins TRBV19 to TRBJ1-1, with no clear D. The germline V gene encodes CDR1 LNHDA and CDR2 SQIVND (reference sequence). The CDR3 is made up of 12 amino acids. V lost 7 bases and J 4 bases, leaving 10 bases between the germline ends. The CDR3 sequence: CASMPGGTEAFF. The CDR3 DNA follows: TGTGCCAGTATGCCGGGAGGCACTGAAGCTTTCTTT.

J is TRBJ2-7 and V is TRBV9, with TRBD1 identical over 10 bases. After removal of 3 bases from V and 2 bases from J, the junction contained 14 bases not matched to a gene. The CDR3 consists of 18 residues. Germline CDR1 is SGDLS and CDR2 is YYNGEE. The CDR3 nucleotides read TGTGCCAGCAGCGACCGACGGGACAGGGGACCACCTCCCTACGAGCAGTACTTC. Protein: CASSDRRDRGPPPYEQYF.

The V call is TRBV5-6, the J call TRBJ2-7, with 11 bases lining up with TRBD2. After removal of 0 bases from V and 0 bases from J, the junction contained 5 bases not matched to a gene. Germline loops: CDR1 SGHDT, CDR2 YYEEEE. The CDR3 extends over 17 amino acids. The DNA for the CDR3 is TGTGCCAGCAGCTTGGTAGGACTAGCGGGCCGCTCCTACGAGCAGTACTTC. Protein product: CASSLVGLAGRSYEQYF.

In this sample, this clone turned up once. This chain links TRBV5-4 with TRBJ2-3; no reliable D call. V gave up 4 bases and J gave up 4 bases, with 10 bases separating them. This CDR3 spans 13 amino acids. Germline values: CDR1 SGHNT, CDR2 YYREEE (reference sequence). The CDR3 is CASSPTPADTQYF. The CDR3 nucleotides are TGTGCCAGCAGCCCCACCCCGGCAGATACGCAGTATTTT.

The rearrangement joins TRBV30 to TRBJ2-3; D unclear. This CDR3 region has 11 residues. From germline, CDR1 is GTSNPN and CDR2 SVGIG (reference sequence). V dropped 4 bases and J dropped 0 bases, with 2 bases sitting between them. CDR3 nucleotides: TGTGCCTGGACTAGCACAGATACGCAGTATTTT. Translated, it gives CAWTSTDTQYF. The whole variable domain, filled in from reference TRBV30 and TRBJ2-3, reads SQTIHQWPATLVQPVGSPLSLECTVEGTSNPNLYWYRQAAGRGLQLLFYSVGIGQISSEVPQNLSASRPQDRQFILSSKKLLLSDSGFYLCAWTSTDTQYFGPGTRLTVL.

CDR3 nucleotides: TGTGCCAGCAGCCCCCCCGGACTAGCGGGAGAGCAGTACTTC. This codes for CASSPPGLAGEQYF. The V call is TRBV13, the J call TRBJ2-7; 12 positions agree with TRBD2. The CDR3 covers 14 residues. Trimming at V came to 5 bases and at J to 7 bases, leaving 6 bases not matched to a gene. Per the germline V gene, CDR1 is PRHDT and CDR2 is FYEKMQ (reference sequence). The variable domain in full, completed from reference TRBV13 and TRBJ2-7, reads AAGVIQSPRHLIKEKRETATLKCYPIPRHDTVYWYQQGPGQDPQFLISFYEKMQSDKGSIPDRFSAQQFSDYHSELNMSSLELGDSALYFCASSPPGLAGEQYFGPGTRLTVT.